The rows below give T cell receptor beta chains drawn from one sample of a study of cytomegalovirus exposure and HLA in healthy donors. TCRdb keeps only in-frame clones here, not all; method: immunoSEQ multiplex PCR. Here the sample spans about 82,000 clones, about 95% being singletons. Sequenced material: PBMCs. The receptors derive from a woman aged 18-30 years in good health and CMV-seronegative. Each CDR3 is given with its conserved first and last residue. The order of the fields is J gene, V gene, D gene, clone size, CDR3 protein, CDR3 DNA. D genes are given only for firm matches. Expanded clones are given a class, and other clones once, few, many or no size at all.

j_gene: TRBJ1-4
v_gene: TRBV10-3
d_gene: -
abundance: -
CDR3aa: CAISTTNEKLFF
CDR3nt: TGTGCCATCAGCACAACTAATGAAAAACTGTTTTTT

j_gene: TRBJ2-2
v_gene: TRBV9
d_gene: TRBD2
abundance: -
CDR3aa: CASSGGDRTSGGVAYTGELFF
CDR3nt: TGTGCCAGCAGCGGAGGAGATCGGACTAGCGGGGGCGTTGCGTACACCGGGGAGCTGTTTTTT

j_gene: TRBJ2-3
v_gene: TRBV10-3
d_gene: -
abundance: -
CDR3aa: CATTGNTDTQYF
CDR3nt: TGTGCCACCACGGGAAACACAGATACGCAGTATTTT

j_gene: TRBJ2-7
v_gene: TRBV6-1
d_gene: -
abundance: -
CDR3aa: CASSHPVYEQYF
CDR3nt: TGTGCCAGCAGTCACCCGGTGTACGAGCAGTACTTC

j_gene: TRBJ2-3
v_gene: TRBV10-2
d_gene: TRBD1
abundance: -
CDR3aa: CASLRTGLSDTQYF
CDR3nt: TGCGCCAGTCTCCGGACAGGGCTTTCAGATACGCAGTATTTT

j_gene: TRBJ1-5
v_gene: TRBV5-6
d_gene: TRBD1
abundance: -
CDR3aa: CASSWTGARGNQPQHF
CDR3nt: TGTGCCAGCAGCTGGACAGGGGCGCGGGGCAATCAGCCCCAGCATTTT

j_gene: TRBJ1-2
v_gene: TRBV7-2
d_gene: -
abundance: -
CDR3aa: CASSFLDRSVGGYTF
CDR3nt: TGTGCCAGCAGCTTCCTGGACAGATCCGTCGGTGGCTACACCTTC

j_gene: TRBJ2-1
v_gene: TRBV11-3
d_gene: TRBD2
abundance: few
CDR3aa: CASSSSPLAGGGNEQFF
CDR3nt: TGTGCCAGCAGCTCTTCCCCCCTAGCGGGAGGGGGGAATGAGCAGTTCTTC

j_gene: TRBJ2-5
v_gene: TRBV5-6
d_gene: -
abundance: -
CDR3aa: CASKNFGAGTETQYF
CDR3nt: TGTGCCAGCAAGAACTTCGGGGCGGGGACGGAGACCCAGTACTTC

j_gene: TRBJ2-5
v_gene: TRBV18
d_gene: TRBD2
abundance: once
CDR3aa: CASSPLLAGQETQYF
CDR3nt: TGTGCCAGCTCACCACTCCTAGCGGGACAAGAGACCCAGTACTTC

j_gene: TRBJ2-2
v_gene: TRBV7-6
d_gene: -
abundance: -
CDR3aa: CASSLGGGEVNTGELFF
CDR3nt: TGTGCCAGCAGCCTAGGGGGGGGCGAGGTGAACACCGGGGAGCTGTTTTTT

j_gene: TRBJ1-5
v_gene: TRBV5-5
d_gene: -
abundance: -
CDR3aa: CASSLEHSNQPQHF
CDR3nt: TGTGCCAGCAGCTTGGAGCATAGCAATCAGCCCCAGCATTTT

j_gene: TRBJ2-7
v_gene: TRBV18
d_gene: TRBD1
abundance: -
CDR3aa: CASSPRVGGQGAREQYF
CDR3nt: TGTGCCAGCTCACCCCGCGTTGGGGGACAGGGGGCAAGGGAGCAGTACTTC

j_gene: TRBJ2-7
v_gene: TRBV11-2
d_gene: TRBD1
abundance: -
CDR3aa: CASSLGRGQTLHGEQYF
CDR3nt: TGTGCCAGCAGCTTAGGAAGGGGGCAAACCCTCCATGGCGAGCAGTACTTC

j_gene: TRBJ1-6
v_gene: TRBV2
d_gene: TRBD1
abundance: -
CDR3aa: CASSRTGSNNSPLHF
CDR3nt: TGTGCCAGCAGTCGGACAGGATCGAATAATTCACCCCTCCACTTT

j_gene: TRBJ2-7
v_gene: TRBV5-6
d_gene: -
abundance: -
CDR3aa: CASSFGSYEQYF
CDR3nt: TGTGCCAGCAGCTTCGGTTCCTACGAGCAGTACTTC

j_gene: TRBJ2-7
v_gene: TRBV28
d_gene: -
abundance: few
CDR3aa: CATGWGVEQYF
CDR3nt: TGTGCCACAGGGTGGGGGGTCGAGCAGTACTTC

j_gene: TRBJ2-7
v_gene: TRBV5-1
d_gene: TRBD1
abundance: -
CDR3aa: CASSLAPTGSSYEQYF
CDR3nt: TGCGCCAGCAGCTTGGCCCCGACAGGGAGCTCCTACGAGCAGTACTTC

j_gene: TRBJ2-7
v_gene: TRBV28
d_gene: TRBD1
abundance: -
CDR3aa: CASSDRGNYEQYF
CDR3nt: TGTGCCAGCTCCGACAGGGGGAACTACGAGCAGTACTTC

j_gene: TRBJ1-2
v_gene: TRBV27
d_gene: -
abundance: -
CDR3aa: CASSFGFHGGYTF
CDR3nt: TGTGCCAGCAGTTTCGGGTTCCACGGTGGCTACACCTTC

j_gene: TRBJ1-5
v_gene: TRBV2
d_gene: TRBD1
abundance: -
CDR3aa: CASSDWDRNSNQPQHF
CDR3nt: TGTGCCAGCAGTGACTGGGACAGAAATAGCAATCAGCCCCAGCATTTT

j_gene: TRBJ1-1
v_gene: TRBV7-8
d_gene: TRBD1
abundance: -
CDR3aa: CASSLVRGPGGEAFF
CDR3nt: TGTGCCAGCAGCTTAGTCAGGGGGCCTGGAGGAGAGGCTTTCTTT

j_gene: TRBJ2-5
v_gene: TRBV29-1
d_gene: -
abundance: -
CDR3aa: CSVGQERGETQYF
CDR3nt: TGCAGCGTTGGGCAGGAAAGAGGGGAGACCCAGTACTTC

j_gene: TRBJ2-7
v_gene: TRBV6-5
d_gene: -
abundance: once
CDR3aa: CASSWGGGGPYEQYF
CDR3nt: TGTGCCAGCAGTTGGGGGGGCGGGGGCCCCTACGAGCAGTACTTC

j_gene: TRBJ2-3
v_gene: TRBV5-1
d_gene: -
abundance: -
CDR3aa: CASSGGGQGPDTQYF
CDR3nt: TGCGCCAGCAGCGGGGGGGGGCAGGGACCAGATACGCAGTATTTT

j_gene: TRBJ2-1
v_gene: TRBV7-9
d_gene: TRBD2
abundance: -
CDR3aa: CASSGEGRAYNEQFF
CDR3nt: TGTGCCAGCAGTGGGGAGGGCAGGGCTTACAATGAGCAGTTCTTC

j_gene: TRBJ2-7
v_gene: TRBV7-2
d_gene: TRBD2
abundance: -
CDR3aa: CASSSYERDGYEQYF
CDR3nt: TGTGCCAGCAGCTCGTACGAGCGGGATGGGTACGAGCAGTACTTC

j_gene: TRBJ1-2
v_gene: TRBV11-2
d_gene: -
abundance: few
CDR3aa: CASSLADNYGYTF
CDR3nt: TGTGCCAGCAGCTTGGCCGATAACTATGGCTACACCTTC

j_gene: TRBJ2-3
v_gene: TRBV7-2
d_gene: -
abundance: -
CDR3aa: CASSLVEADTQYF
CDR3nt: TGTGCCAGCAGCTTAGTGGAGGCAGATACGCAGTATTTT

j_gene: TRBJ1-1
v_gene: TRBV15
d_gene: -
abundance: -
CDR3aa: CATSRDKSVNTEAFF
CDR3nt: TGTGCCACCAGCAGAGATAAATCCGTGAACACTGAAGCTTTCTTT

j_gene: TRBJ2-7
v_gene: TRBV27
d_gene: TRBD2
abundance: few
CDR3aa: CASRKRGSEQYF
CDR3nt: TGTGCCAGCCGAAAGCGGGGAAGCGAGCAGTACTTC

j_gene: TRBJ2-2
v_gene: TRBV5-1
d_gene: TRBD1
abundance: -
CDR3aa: CASSFDRVGSGELFF
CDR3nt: TGCGCCAGCAGCTTCGACAGGGTTGGGTCCGGGGAGCTGTTTTTT

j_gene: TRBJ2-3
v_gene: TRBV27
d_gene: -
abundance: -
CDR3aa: CASSFTATLDTQYF
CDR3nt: TGTGCCAGCAGTTTCACCGCTACCCTAGATACGCAGTATTTT

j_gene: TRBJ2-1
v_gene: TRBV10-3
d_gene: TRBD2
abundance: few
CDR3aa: CAISDSTTSQANNEQFF
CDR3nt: TGTGCCATCAGTGATTCCACGACTAGCCAGGCGAACAATGAGCAGTTCTTC

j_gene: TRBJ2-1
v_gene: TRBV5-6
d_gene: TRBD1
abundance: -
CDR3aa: CASRETGDNEQFF
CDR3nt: TGTGCCAGCAGAGAGACAGGGGACAATGAGCAGTTCTTC

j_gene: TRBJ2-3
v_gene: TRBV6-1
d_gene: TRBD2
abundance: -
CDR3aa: CASRIAGGRYTQYF
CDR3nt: TGTGCCAGCAGGATAGCGGGGGGGAGGTATACGCAGTATTTT

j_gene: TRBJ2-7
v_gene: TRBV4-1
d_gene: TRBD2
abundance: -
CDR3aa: CASSRGTSGFSYEQYF
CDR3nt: TGCGCCAGCAGCCGAGGGACTAGCGGGTTTTCCTACGAGCAGTACTTC

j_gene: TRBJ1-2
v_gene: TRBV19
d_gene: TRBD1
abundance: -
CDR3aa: CASSTDRGTYGYTF
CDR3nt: TGTGCCAGTAGTACGGACAGGGGCACCTATGGCTACACCTTC

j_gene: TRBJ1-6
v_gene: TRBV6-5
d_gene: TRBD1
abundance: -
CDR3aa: CASRQGTGNSPLHF
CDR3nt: TGTGCCAGCAGACAGGGGACAGGCAATTCACCCCTCCACTTT

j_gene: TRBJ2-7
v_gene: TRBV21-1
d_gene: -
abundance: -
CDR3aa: CASRTSGYEQYF
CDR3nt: TGTGCCAGCAGGACTAGCGGATACGAGCAGTACTTC

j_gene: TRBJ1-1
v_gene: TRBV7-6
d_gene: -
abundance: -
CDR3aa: CASSFGGNTEAFF
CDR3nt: TGTGCCAGCAGCTTCGGGGGAAACACTGAAGCTTTCTTT

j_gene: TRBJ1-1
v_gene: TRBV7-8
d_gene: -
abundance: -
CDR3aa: CASSQHRVTTRTEAFF
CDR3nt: TGTGCCAGCAGCCAACATCGGGTTACCACGAGGACTGAAGCTTTCTTT

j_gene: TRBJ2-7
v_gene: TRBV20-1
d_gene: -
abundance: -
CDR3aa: CSARRGIEQYF
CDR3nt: TGCAGTGCTAGACGGGGGATCGAGCAGTACTTC

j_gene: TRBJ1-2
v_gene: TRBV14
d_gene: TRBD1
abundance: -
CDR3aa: CASSLTGQGKYGYTF
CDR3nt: TGTGCCAGCAGCCTCACCGGACAGGGCAAGTATGGCTACACCTTC

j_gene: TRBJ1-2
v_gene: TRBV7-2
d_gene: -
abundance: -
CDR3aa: CASSPKPRSTNYGYTF
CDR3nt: TGTGCCAGCAGCCCCAAACCCCGGTCTACTAACTATGGCTACACCTTC

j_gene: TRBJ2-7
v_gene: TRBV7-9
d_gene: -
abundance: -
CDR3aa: CASSQQGYEQYF
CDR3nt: TGTGCCAGCAGCCAACAGGGTTACGAGCAGTACTTC

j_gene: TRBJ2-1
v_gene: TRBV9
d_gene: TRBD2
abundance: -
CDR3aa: CASSVGSGGPNEQFF
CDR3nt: TGTGCCAGCAGCGTAGGGTCGGGGGGGCCCAATGAGCAGTTCTTC

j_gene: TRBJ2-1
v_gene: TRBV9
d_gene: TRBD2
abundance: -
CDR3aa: CASSVVKTSAPLYNEQFF
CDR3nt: TGTGCCAGCAGCGTAGTCAAAACTAGCGCCCCCCTTTACAATGAGCAGTTCTTC

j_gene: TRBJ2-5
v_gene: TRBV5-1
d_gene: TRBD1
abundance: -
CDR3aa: CASSLGQGRETQYF
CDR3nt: TGCGCCAGCAGCTTGGGACAGGGTCGAGAGACCCAGTACTTC

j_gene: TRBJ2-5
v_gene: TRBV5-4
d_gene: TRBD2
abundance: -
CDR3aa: CASSLGGSGRNQETQYF
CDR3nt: TGTGCCAGCAGCTTGGGTGGTAGCGGGAGAAATCAAGAGACCCAGTACTTC

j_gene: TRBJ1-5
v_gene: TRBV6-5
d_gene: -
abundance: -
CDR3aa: CASSTPTGNQHF
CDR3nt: TGTGCCAGCTCAACCCCGACAGGCAACCAGCATTTT

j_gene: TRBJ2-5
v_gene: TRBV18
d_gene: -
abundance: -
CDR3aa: CASSPTATGTETQYF
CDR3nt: TGTGCCAGCTCACCAACCGCAACAGGGACAGAGACCCAGTACTTC

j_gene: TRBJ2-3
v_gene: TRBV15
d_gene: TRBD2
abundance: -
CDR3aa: CATSRPRLAEGIITQYF
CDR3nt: TGTGCCACCAGCAGACCTCGACTAGCGGAGGGGATAATCACGCAGTATTTT

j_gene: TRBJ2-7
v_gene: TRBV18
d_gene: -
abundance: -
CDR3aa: CASSPREFLSYEQYF
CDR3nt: TGTGCCAGCTCACCACGCGAGTTTCTCTCCTACGAGCAGTACTTC